A selection of T cell receptor beta chains follows, all from one sample in a study of blood T cell repertoires in COVID-19. Data came from immunoSEQ multiplex PCR; TCRdb stores just in-frame clones and leaves some out. The sample lists some 390,000 clones, roughly 89% seen once, with about 1.7% in the top ten. Sequenced sample: PBMCs or T cells enriched from blood (not recorded which). The origin of the receptors is a woman under 40 who had recovered from COVID-19. CDR3s include the opening cysteine and the closing phenylalanine or tryptophan. The order of the fields is CDR3 DNA, CDR3 protein, J gene, clone size, D gene, V gene. D genes are given only for firm matches. Some rows have no size entry. The others give once, few or many, or a class for an expanded clone.

CDR3nt: TGCGCCAGCAGCCCCAGGGGGCTATCGAACACTGAAGCTTTCTTT
CDR3aa: CASSPRGLSNTEAFF
j_gene: TRBJ1-1
abundance: NA
d_gene: TRBD1
v_gene: TRBV4-3

CDR3nt: TGTGCCAGCAGCCCCCGGAGCCGGGAAAACACCGGGGAGCTGTTTTTT
CDR3aa: CASSPRSRENTGELFF
j_gene: TRBJ2-2
abundance: NA
d_gene: NA
v_gene: TRBV9

CDR3nt: TGTGCCAGCAGCCGGGGGCTCAAGCACGAGCAGTACTTC
CDR3aa: CASSRGLKHEQYF
j_gene: TRBJ2-7
abundance: NA
d_gene: NA
v_gene: TRBV14

CDR3nt: TGTGCCAGCAGCTTGGACAGGGGGCGCACAGATACGCAGTATTTT
CDR3aa: CASSLDRGRTDTQYF
j_gene: TRBJ2-3
abundance: NA
d_gene: TRBD1
v_gene: TRBV5-4

CDR3nt: TGTGCCAGCAGCCCGGGACTAGCGGGAGTCTCCTACGAGCAGTACTTC
CDR3aa: CASSPGLAGVSYEQYF
j_gene: TRBJ2-7
abundance: NA
d_gene: TRBD2
v_gene: TRBV5-4

CDR3nt: TGTGCCAGCAGATACGACAGGGGGAGGGCAGATACGCAGTATTTT
CDR3aa: CASRYDRGRADTQYF
j_gene: TRBJ2-3
abundance: NA
d_gene: TRBD1
v_gene: TRBV7-2

CDR3nt: TGCGCCAGCAGCTTGGGTCCACTAGGTAATTCACCCCTCCACTTT
CDR3aa: CASSLGPLGNSPLHF
j_gene: TRBJ1-6
abundance: NA
d_gene: NA
v_gene: TRBV5-1

CDR3nt: TGTGCAAGTCGCTTTGGACTAGCGGGACCCCCGGTAGCCAAAAACATTCAGTACTTC
CDR3aa: CASRFGLAGPPVAKNIQYF
j_gene: TRBJ2-4
abundance: NA
d_gene: NA
v_gene: TRBV12-2

CDR3nt: TGTGCCAGCAGTCCGTGGGTGGGGGGAAATGAAAAACTGTTTTTT
CDR3aa: CASSPWVGGNEKLFF
j_gene: TRBJ1-4
abundance: NA
d_gene: NA
v_gene: TRBV28

CDR3nt: TGTGCCAGCAGCCGAGACCGGGGCGAGCAGTACTTC
CDR3aa: CASSRDRGEQYF
j_gene: TRBJ2-7
abundance: once
d_gene: NA
v_gene: TRBV4-2

CDR3nt: TGTGCCAGCAACAGGGGAACCTCCTACAATGAGCAGTTCTTC
CDR3aa: CASNRGTSYNEQFF
j_gene: TRBJ2-1
abundance: NA
d_gene: TRBD1
v_gene: TRBV2

CDR3nt: TGCAGCGTTGAACTAGCGGGGTACAATGAGCAGTTCTTC
CDR3aa: CSVELAGYNEQFF
j_gene: TRBJ2-1
abundance: NA
d_gene: TRBD2
v_gene: TRBV29-1

CDR3nt: TGCGCCAGCAGCTTGGCGGGGAGCGACTATGGCTACACCTTC
CDR3aa: CASSLAGSDYGYTF
j_gene: TRBJ1-2
abundance: NA
d_gene: NA
v_gene: TRBV5-1

CDR3nt: TGTGCCAGCAGCCGTGGACTAGCGGGAATGGGGAACGCAGATACGCAGTATTTT
CDR3aa: CASSRGLAGMGNADTQYF
j_gene: TRBJ2-3
abundance: NA
d_gene: TRBD2
v_gene: TRBV7-7

CDR3nt: TGTGCCAGTAGTATTTCGGGGGGCACTGGGGCCAACGTCCTGACTTTC
CDR3aa: CASSISGGTGANVLTF
j_gene: TRBJ2-6
abundance: NA
d_gene: NA
v_gene: TRBV19

CDR3nt: TGTGCCAGCAGCTTCGTCGAGACCTACGAGCAGTACTTC
CDR3aa: CASSFVETYEQYF
j_gene: TRBJ2-7
abundance: NA
d_gene: NA
v_gene: TRBV11-1

CDR3nt: TGCGCCAGCAGCCTTACAGGGGGACTTAACTATGGCTACACCTTC
CDR3aa: CASSLTGGLNYGYTF
j_gene: TRBJ1-2
abundance: NA
d_gene: TRBD1
v_gene: TRBV4-3

CDR3nt: TGTGCCAGCAGCGCACGCAGGACAGGGTCATGGTGGTACTTC
CDR3aa: CASSARRTGSWWYF
j_gene: TRBJ2-7
abundance: NA
d_gene: TRBD1
v_gene: TRBV7-2

CDR3nt: TGTGCCAGCAGTTGGTCTAGACGTGACACCGGGGAGCTGTTTTTT
CDR3aa: CASSWSRRDTGELFF
j_gene: TRBJ2-2
abundance: NA
d_gene: NA
v_gene: TRBV27

CDR3nt: TGTGCCAGCAGTTTCAATGGACAGGGGATTTCCGATACCATATATTTT
CDR3aa: CASSFNGQGISDTIYF
j_gene: TRBJ1-3
abundance: NA
d_gene: TRBD1
v_gene: TRBV28

CDR3nt: TGTGCCAGCAGCCTGGGACTAGCGGGTGAGCAGTTCTTC
CDR3aa: CASSLGLAGEQFF
j_gene: TRBJ2-1
abundance: NA
d_gene: TRBD2
v_gene: TRBV6-2/TRBV6-3

CDR3nt: TGTGCCAGCAGTCGACAGGGGCGCCAGTATGGCTACACCTTC
CDR3aa: CASSRQGRQYGYTF
j_gene: TRBJ1-2
abundance: NA
d_gene: TRBD1
v_gene: TRBV28

CDR3nt: TGTGCCTGGAGTCCTTTTTCCCGCGTTGAGCAGTTCTTC
CDR3aa: CAWSPFSRVEQFF
j_gene: TRBJ2-1
abundance: NA
d_gene: NA
v_gene: TRBV30

CDR3nt: TGTGCCAGCTCACCCGGACAGGGTGAAAAACTGTTTTTT
CDR3aa: CASSPGQGEKLFF
j_gene: TRBJ1-4
abundance: NA
d_gene: TRBD1
v_gene: TRBV18

CDR3nt: TGTGCCACCAGCAGCAGACAGGGGGCGAGGGGGAACACTGAAGCTTTCTTT
CDR3aa: CATSSRQGARGNTEAFF
j_gene: TRBJ1-1
abundance: NA
d_gene: TRBD1
v_gene: TRBV15

CDR3nt: TGTGCCACCAGTGATTTCTTCTCGAACACCGGGGAGCTGTTTTTT
CDR3aa: CATSDFFSNTGELFF
j_gene: TRBJ2-2
abundance: NA
d_gene: NA
v_gene: TRBV24-1